This TCR beta chain comes out of a study of blood T cell repertoires in COVID-19. Study-wide background: Nucleic acid was either cDNA or gDNA, and it came from T cells, B-cell-depleted T cells, or PBMCs.

CDR3 length: 13 amino acids. Germline CDR1 reads MNHEY; CDR2 reads SVGAGI. After removal of 6 bases from V and 6 bases from J, the junction contained 5 bases not matched to a gene. In the source study's methods: Estimated nucleated cell counts came from reference gene primer amplification. The repertoire was sequenced with immunoSEQ multiplex PCR; TCRdb's copy has only in-frame clones and lacks some. That table furnishes V, J and clone size, whereas the DNA furnished D and trimming. The sample lists 350,000 to 500,000 clones; roughly 90% were seen once. This clone was counted between two and nine times.

Sequenced: PBMCs or T cells enriched from blood (not recorded which). The chain links TRBV6-5 to TRBJ2-7, with 10 positions matching TRBD1. This TCR came from a woman between 18 and 30 years old who had been exposed to COVID-19. The CDR3 DNA is TGTGCCAGCAGCCACCGGGACAGGGGCGAGCAGTACTTC. It codes for CASSHRDRGEQYF.